This is a list of T cell receptor beta chains from one sample in a study of T cells in Graves' hyperthyroidism and ophthalmopathy. One entry per CDR3 protein, called by TCRdb with MiXCR from the multiplex PCR reads. This sample carries 600,000 to 900,000 distinct CDR3 sequences, about a sixth of them seen once, and the ten largest clones take approximately 8.4%. The sequencing sample was made of blood. All receptors derive from a man between 18 and 35 years old with Graves' hyperthyroidism. Both conserved end residues are part of each CDR3. The D gene is left open where the match is weak. Clone size is given for some rows only: seen once, a few or many times, or a class if the clone is expanded.

J gene: TRBJ2-7; V gene: TRBV28; D gene: -; clone size: many; CDR3 DNA: TGTGCCAGCAGCACCTACATCGAGCAGTACTTC; CDR3 protein: CASSTYIEQYF
J gene: TRBJ1-6; V gene: TRBV20-1; D gene: TRBD1; clone size: many; CDR3 DNA: TGCAGTGCTAGAGGGCAGGGGGCTGGGTCACCCCTCCACTTT; CDR3 protein: CSARGQGAGSPLHF
J gene: TRBJ2-3; V gene: TRBV9; D gene: TRBD1; clone size: -; CDR3 DNA: TGTGCCAGCAGCATTCTCCGGGACAGGGGGGCAGATACGCAGTATTTT; CDR3 protein: CASSILRDRGADTQYF
J gene: TRBJ2-1; V gene: TRBV12-3/TRBV12-4; D gene: -; clone size: many; CDR3 DNA: TGTGCCAGCAGACCAGACAGCGCCGATTACAATGAGCAGTTCTTC; CDR3 protein: CASRPDSADYNEQFF
J gene: TRBJ2-5; V gene: TRBV10-1; D gene: TRBD1; clone size: few; CDR3 DNA: TGCGCCAGCAGCCCCAGGGGGCTTCGGGGACAGTACTTC; CDR3 protein: CASSPRGLRGQYF
J gene: TRBJ1-2; V gene: TRBV28; D gene: TRBD1; clone size: -; CDR3 DNA: TGTGCCAGCCCCCGGACAGGCAACTATGGCTACACCTTC; CDR3 protein: CASPRTGNYGYTF
J gene: TRBJ2-5; V gene: TRBV29-1; D gene: -; clone size: few; CDR3 DNA: TGCAGCGTTGGGCCGGGGCGCCAAGAGACCCAGTACTTC; CDR3 protein: CSVGPGRQETQYF
J gene: TRBJ1-2; V gene: TRBV6-1; D gene: -; clone size: few; CDR3 DNA: TGTGCCAGCAGTCCCGGACGGAGATATGGCTACACCTTC; CDR3 protein: CASSPGRRYGYTF
J gene: TRBJ1-2; V gene: TRBV9; D gene: TRBD1; clone size: few; CDR3 DNA: TGTGCCAGCAGCGCCTCAGGGGGGACGAACTATGGCTACACCTTC; CDR3 protein: CASSASGGTNYGYTF
J gene: TRBJ2-1; V gene: TRBV20-1; D gene: -; clone size: many; CDR3 DNA: TGCAGTGCTAGTTTGAGCTCTCAGCTCAGGAATGAGCAGTTCTTC; CDR3 protein: CSASLSSQLRNEQFF
J gene: TRBJ2-7; V gene: TRBV20-1; D gene: -; clone size: -; CDR3 DNA: TGCAGTGCTAGAATGGGTGACCTCGGGCAGTACTTC; CDR3 protein: CSARMGDLGQYF
J gene: TRBJ1-2; V gene: TRBV11-2; D gene: -; clone size: -; CDR3 DNA: TGTGCCAGCAGCTTAGAGAGCCCACCCTATGGATATGGCTACACCTTC; CDR3 protein: CASSLESPPYGYGYTF
J gene: TRBJ2-3; V gene: TRBV24-1; D gene: TRBD2; clone size: few; CDR3 DNA: TGTGCCACCAGTGACTCCGGGACTAGCGGAGGGGGAGATACGCAGTATTTT; CDR3 protein: CATSDSGTSGGGDTQYF
J gene: TRBJ1-6; V gene: TRBV2; D gene: -; clone size: few; CDR3 DNA: TGTGCCAGCAGTGAAGATTCAGGATCCGATTCACCCCTCCACTTT; CDR3 protein: CASSEDSGSDSPLHF
J gene: TRBJ2-2; V gene: TRBV6-5; D gene: TRBD1; clone size: few; CDR3 DNA: TGTGCCAGCAGTTCGTCCCGACAGGGCACCGGGGAGCTGTTTTTT; CDR3 protein: CASSSSRQGTGELFF
J gene: TRBJ2-7; V gene: TRBV7-9; D gene: -; clone size: -; CDR3 DNA: TGTGCCAGCAGCTTGGGGGCGGCAGCCTTCGACGAGCAGTACTTC; CDR3 protein: CASSLGAAAFDEQYF
J gene: TRBJ2-7; V gene: TRBV20-1; D gene: -; clone size: many; CDR3 DNA: TGCAGTGCTAGCACGACGGGTGAGGAGCAGTACTTC; CDR3 protein: CSASTTGEEQYF
J gene: TRBJ2-2; V gene: TRBV9; D gene: -; clone size: -; CDR3 DNA: TGTGCCAGCAGCGTAGTGGCTAGGGGCACCGGGGAGCTGTTTTTT; CDR3 protein: CASSVVARGTGELFF
J gene: TRBJ2-3; V gene: TRBV12-3/TRBV12-4; D gene: TRBD2; clone size: many; CDR3 DNA: TGTGCCAGCACCACACCTTTAGCGGGAGGCCCAGATACGCAGTATTTT; CDR3 protein: CASTTPLAGGPDTQYF
J gene: TRBJ2-7; V gene: TRBV28; D gene: -; clone size: many; CDR3 DNA: TGTGCCAGCAGTCCCCTGGGGTCCAGCTCCTACGAGCAGTACTTC; CDR3 protein: CASSPLGSSSYEQYF
J gene: TRBJ2-7; V gene: TRBV11-2; D gene: -; clone size: few; CDR3 DNA: TGTGCCAGCAGTAACGGAGGGTTGTACGAGCAGTACTTC; CDR3 protein: CASSNGGLYEQYF
J gene: TRBJ2-1; V gene: TRBV11-2; D gene: -; clone size: many; CDR3 DNA: TGTGCCAGCAGCTTTTCAAGGGCGAACGATGAGCAGTTCTTC; CDR3 protein: CASSFSRANDEQFF
J gene: TRBJ2-7; V gene: TRBV20-1; D gene: -; clone size: many; CDR3 DNA: TGCAGTGCTCAGAATTACAGGCTCCCCTACGAGCAGTACTTC; CDR3 protein: CSAQNYRLPYEQYF
J gene: TRBJ1-2; V gene: TRBV7-2; D gene: -; clone size: -; CDR3 DNA: TGTGCCAGCAGCTTAGAAAGCAGGGGTGCCTATGGCTACACCTTC; CDR3 protein: CASSLESRGAYGYTF
J gene: TRBJ2-2; V gene: TRBV7-3; D gene: TRBD1; clone size: -; CDR3 DNA: TGTGCCAGCAGCTCCCATCTCCGGACAGGGGAGAACACCGGGGAGCTGTTTTTT; CDR3 protein: CASSSHLRTGENTGELFF
J gene: TRBJ2-1; V gene: TRBV7-2; D gene: -; clone size: few; CDR3 DNA: TGTGCCAGCAGCTTATCCAGGATAGGGCAGTTCTTC; CDR3 protein: CASSLSRIGQFF
J gene: TRBJ2-2; V gene: TRBV11-2; D gene: -; clone size: many; CDR3 DNA: TGTGCCAGCAGCTTGGAGGGGGGTTGGACCGGGGAGCTGTTTTTT; CDR3 protein: CASSLEGGWTGELFF
J gene: TRBJ2-3; V gene: TRBV12-3/TRBV12-4; D gene: -; clone size: -; CDR3 DNA: TGTGCCAGCAGTTTATGGGGATCCCGTCAAGATACGCAGTATTTT; CDR3 protein: CASSLWGSRQDTQYF
J gene: TRBJ2-7; V gene: TRBV4-1; D gene: -; clone size: -; CDR3 DNA: TGCGCCAGCAGCCAAGAATCAAGGGGAACCTACGAGCAGTACTTC; CDR3 protein: CASSQESRGTYEQYF
J gene: TRBJ2-7; V gene: TRBV20-1; D gene: -; clone size: many; CDR3 DNA: TGCAGTGCTAGAGATCACAACAGTCACGAGCAGTACTTC; CDR3 protein: CSARDHNSHEQYF
J gene: TRBJ2-1; V gene: TRBV4-2; D gene: TRBD2; clone size: -; CDR3 DNA: TGTGCCAGCAGCAATGGACTAGCGGGAGGGCCCACGTACAATGAGCAGTTCTTC; CDR3 protein: CASSNGLAGGPTYNEQFF
J gene: TRBJ2-7; V gene: TRBV7-9; D gene: TRBD2; clone size: few; CDR3 DNA: TGTGCCAGCAGCGCGCTAGCGGGAGGACCTTCCTCCTACGAGCAGTACTTC; CDR3 protein: CASSALAGGPSSYEQYF
J gene: TRBJ2-7; V gene: TRBV9; D gene: -; clone size: -; CDR3 DNA: TGTGCCAGCAGCGTAGCTTGGGGCTCCTACGAGCAGTACTTC; CDR3 protein: CASSVAWGSYEQYF
J gene: TRBJ1-5; V gene: TRBV30; D gene: -; clone size: -; CDR3 DNA: TGTGCCTGGAGTCGGGGCAGGGTATCGCCCCAGCATTTT; CDR3 protein: CAWSRGRVSPQHF
J gene: TRBJ2-5; V gene: TRBV20-1; D gene: -; clone size: many; CDR3 DNA: TGCAGTGCTAGAGATCGAGCCCAGGAGACCCAGTACTTC; CDR3 protein: CSARDRAQETQYF
J gene: TRBJ2-1; V gene: TRBV30; D gene: TRBD2; clone size: many; CDR3 DNA: TGTGCCTGGAGTGTTCCTAGCGGGAGGACCCATGAGCAGTTCTTC; CDR3 protein: CAWSVPSGRTHEQFF
J gene: TRBJ2-3; V gene: TRBV30; D gene: TRBD2; clone size: -; CDR3 DNA: TGTGCCTGCTCCCTTGGACTAGCGGGACTCACAGATACGCAGTATTTT; CDR3 protein: CACSLGLAGLTDTQYF
J gene: TRBJ1-2; V gene: TRBV6-1; D gene: -; clone size: many; CDR3 DNA: TGTGCCAGCAGTGAAAACTGGGACTATGGCTACACCTTC; CDR3 protein: CASSENWDYGYTF
J gene: TRBJ1-1; V gene: TRBV6-5; D gene: -; clone size: few; CDR3 DNA: TGTGCCAGCAGTTACTCTGGGACAATTGAAGCTTTCTTT; CDR3 protein: CASSYSGTIEAFF